This T cell receptor beta chain was captured by sequencing in a study of T cell changes during pregnancy in multiple sclerosis. Assay used: immunoSEQ multiplex PCR; TCRdb lists only in-frame clones, some missing. The sample records some 85,000 clones, around 94% being singletons. Deletions cut 5 bases from V and 3 bases from J, with 14 bases between. Germline V lookup: CDR1 SNHLY, CDR2 FYNNEI. The CDR3 spans 14 residues. This material consisted of peripheral blood, taken in the third trimester of pregnancy. The sequence was collected from a female donor with multiple sclerosis, enrolled in a pregnancy study. V gene TRBV2 combines with J gene TRBJ2-7; weak D call: TRBD1 (5 bases). The CDR3 is CASSPTQVDYEQYF. The CDR3 coding sequence is TGTGCCAGCAGTCCTACACAGGTAGACTACGAGCAGTACTTC.